This TCR beta chain was found in a study of graft-versus-host responses after intestinal transplantation. Trimming stripped 4 bases from V and 1 base from J, with 16 bases between. This CDR3 comprises 16 residues. The germline CDR1 and CDR2 sequences are SGHVS and FQNEAQ. In the case of this clone: Its target is unknown.

Profiling relied on immunoSEQ multiplex PCR, and the TCRdb table lists in-frame clones only, not all of them. The sample has about 41,000 clones; 85% to 95% are singletons. The source was unstimulated CD8+ T cells sorted from spleen or lymph node cells, collected before transplant. The receptor was derived from a human donor who was the organ donor for an intestinal transplant. The chain employs TRBV7-8 and TRBJ1-2, with D hard to call. The CDR3 DNA follows: TGTGCCAGCAGCTCCCTCGAGCCGGGGATTAACTATGGCTACACCTTC. The encoded protein is CASSSLEPGINYGYTF.